This TCR beta chain was sequenced for a study of T-cell reconstitution after alpha-beta-depleted transplantation in children. As regards this clonotype: The antigen is unknown.

In germline, CDR1 is MGHRA, CDR2 YSYEKL. The CDR3 has 17 amino acids. V was trimmed by 0 bases and J by 0 bases, leaving 12 bases between them. Study-level points and caveats: T-cell counts and diversity were attributed mostly to newly produced T cells one year after transplant. Roughly two months post-transplant, alpha-beta T cells reportedly originated from several hundred graft clones that had expanded.

The TCRbeta library was prepared with unique molecular identifiers. TCRdb fed the PCR reads into MiXCR, producing one record per CDR3 protein. This table holds fewer than 250,000 distinct CDR3 sequences, around 7.5% found once. The material sequenced was PBMCs, mostly from graft donor cells, taken 180 days after TCRalphabeta/CD19-depleted stem cell transplant. The chain links TRBV4-1 to TRBJ2-1; D is unclear. This clonotype originated in a male patient aged 10 to 17 who had a stem cell transplant for acute lymphoblastic leukemia, so the T cells may come from the graft donor. The CDR3 DNA sequence: TGCGCCAGCAGCCAAGATCTAATGGGAAGCTCCTACAATGAGCAGTTCTTC. Its translation: CASSQDLMGSSYNEQFF.